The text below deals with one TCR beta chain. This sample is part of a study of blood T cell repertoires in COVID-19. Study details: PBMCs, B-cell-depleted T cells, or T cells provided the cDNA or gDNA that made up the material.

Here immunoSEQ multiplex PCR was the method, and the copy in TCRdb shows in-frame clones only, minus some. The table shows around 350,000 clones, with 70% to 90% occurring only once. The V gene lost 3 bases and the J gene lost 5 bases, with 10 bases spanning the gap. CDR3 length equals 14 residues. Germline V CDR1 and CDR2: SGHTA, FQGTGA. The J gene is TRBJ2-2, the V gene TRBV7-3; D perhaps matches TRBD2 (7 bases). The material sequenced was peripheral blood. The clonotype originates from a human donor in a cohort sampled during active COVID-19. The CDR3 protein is CASSLGRGTGELFF. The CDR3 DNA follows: TGTGCCAGCAGCTTGGGGAGGGGGACCGGGGAGCTGTTTTTT. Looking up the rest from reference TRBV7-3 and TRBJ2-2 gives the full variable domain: GAGVSQTPSNKVTEKGKYVELRCDPISGHTALYWYRQSLGQGPEFLIYFQGTGAADDSGLPNDRFFAVRPEGSVSTLKIQRTERGDSAVYLCASSLGRGTGELFFGEGSRLTVL.